This T cell receptor (beta chain) comes out of a study of blood T cells in healthy people across ages. Combining a sample-barcoded 5' primer with a J-beta primer mix, a second PCR ran for roughly 7 to 11 cycles. MiXCR was run by TCRdb on the 5' RACE reads, yielding one entry per CDR3 protein. The sample shows some 760,000 distinct CDR3 sequences, about 25% of them seen only once. Germline loops: CDR1 DFQATT, CDR2 SNEGSKA (reference sequence). V was clipped by 0 bases and J by 6 bases, with 15 bases between them. This CDR3 has 16 amino acids. There are many counts of this clonotype. This sample also belongs to another study, concerning T cells of mothers and their children.

The V call is TRBV20-1, the J call TRBJ1-6; D remains ambiguous. This TCR came from a boy aged 5-17 years in good health. Sequences were obtained from blood. CDR3 sequence (DNA): TGCAGTGCTAGAGATGCGAAGGCCGCGGTTAATTCACCCCTCCACTTT. Translated: CSARDAKAAVNSPLHF.